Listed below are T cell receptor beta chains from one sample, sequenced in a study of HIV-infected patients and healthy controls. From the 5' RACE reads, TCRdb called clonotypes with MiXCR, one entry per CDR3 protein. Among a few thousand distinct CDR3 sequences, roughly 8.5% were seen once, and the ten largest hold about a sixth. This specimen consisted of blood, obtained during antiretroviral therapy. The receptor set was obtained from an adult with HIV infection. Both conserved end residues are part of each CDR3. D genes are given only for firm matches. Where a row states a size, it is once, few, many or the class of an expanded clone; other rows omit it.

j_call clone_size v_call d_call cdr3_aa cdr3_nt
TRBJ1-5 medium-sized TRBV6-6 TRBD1 CASKGQGQVQPQHF TGTGCCAGCAAAGGACAGGGTCAAGTTCAGCCCCAGCATTTT
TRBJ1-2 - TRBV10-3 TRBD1 CAIRRDRGGGYTF TGTGCCATCAGGCGGGACAGGGGAGGTGGCTACACCTTC
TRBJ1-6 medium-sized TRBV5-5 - CASSLRKASSYNSPLHF TGTGCCAGCAGCTTGAGGAAGGCCAGCTCCTATAATTCACCCCTCCACTTT
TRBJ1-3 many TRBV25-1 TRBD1 CASSVTGGDLKGNTIYF TGTGCCAGCAGTGTAACAGGGGGCGACCTTAAAGGAAACACCATATATTTT
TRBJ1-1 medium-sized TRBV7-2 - CASSFDANTEAFF TGTGCCAGCAGCTTCGACGCCAACACTGAAGCTTTCTTT
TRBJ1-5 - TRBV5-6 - CASSLERTGNQPQHF TGTGCCAGCAGCTTGGAGAGGACAGGCAATCAGCCCCAGCATTTT
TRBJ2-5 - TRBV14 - CASQDRARKYF TGTGCCAGCCAAGATCGGGCCCGGAAGTACTTC
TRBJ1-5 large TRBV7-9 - CASGDGGPQHF TGTGCCAGCGGGGACGGGGGGCCCCAGCATTTT
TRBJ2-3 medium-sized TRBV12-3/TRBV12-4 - CASSLEEGANTQYF TGTGCCAGCAGTCTGGAGGAGGGGGCAAATACGCAGTATTTT
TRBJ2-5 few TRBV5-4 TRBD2 CASSLAASSGQETQYF TGTGCCAGCAGCTTGGCCGCATCTAGCGGACAAGAGACCCAGTACTTC
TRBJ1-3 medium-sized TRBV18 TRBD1 CASSPGIGTGPGNTIYF TGTGCCAGCTCACCGGGGATCGGGACAGGCCCCGGAAACACCATATATTTT
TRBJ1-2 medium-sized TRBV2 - CASLAPGLLANYGYTF TGTGCCAGCCTGGCCCCCGGACTTCTAGCTAACTATGGCTACACCTTC
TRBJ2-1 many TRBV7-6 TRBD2 CASSLALTSGGGNEQFF TGTGCCAGCAGCTTAGCTCTCACTAGCGGGGGAGGTAATGAGCAGTTCTTC
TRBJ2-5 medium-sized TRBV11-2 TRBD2 CASSFFAGDQETQYF TGTGCCAGCAGCTTTTTTGCGGGGGACCAAGAGACCCAGTACTTC
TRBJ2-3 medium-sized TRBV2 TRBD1 CASEKGQGSTDTQYF TGTGCCAGCGAGAAAGGACAGGGAAGTACAGATACGCAGTATTTT
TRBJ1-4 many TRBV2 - CASSGTSTAPTNEKLFF TGTGCCAGCAGTGGGACCTCCACGGCCCCAACTAATGAAAAACTGTTTTTT
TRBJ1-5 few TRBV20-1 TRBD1 CSASGTGIQPQHF TGCAGTGCGTCCGGGACAGGAATACAGCCCCAGCATTTT
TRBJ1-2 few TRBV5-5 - CASSFDNYGYTF TGTGCCAGCAGCTTTGACAACTATGGCTACACCTTC
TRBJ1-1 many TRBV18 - CASSSPGHLNTEAFF TGTGCCAGCTCATCTCCGGGACACTTGAACACTGAAGCTTTCTTT
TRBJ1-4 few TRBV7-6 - CASSLNYENEKLFF TGTGCCAGCAGCTTAAACTACGAGAATGAAAAACTGTTTTTT